The 18 T cell receptor beta chains listed next were all sequenced from one sample in a study of blood T cell repertoires in COVID-19. Sequencing was performed with immunoSEQ multiplex PCR; in TCRdb, only in-frame clones are kept and a portion is missing. The sample lists 350,000 to 450,000 clones; roughly 90% were seen once. Specimen: peripheral blood. These receptor sequences come from a woman aged 55-70 years with COVID-19, enrolled during active disease.

The chain links TRBV9 to TRBJ2-3; D unresolved. This CDR3 contains 14 residues. V lost 0 bases and J lost 3, with 8 bases in between. Germline V gives CDR1 SGDLS, CDR2 YYNGEE. In DNA form, the CDR3 reads TGTGCCAGCAGCGTAGTTGAGAGAACAGATACGCAGTATTTT. Amino acid sequence: CASSVVERTDTQYF.

This clone showed up just once. The CDR3 loop reads CASSADRQETQYF. The DNA of the CDR3 is TGTGCCAGCAGTGCGGACAGGCAAGAGACCCAGTACTTC. V usage is TRBV2 and J usage is TRBJ2-5, with TRBD1 matching 7 bases. This CDR3 is 13 amino acids long. V dropped 4 bases and J dropped 2; count of bases not matched to a gene: 1. CDR1 is SNHLY and CDR2 is FYNNEI in the germline V gene.

This clone was seen only once. The V and J genes are TRBV2 and TRBJ2-3; 8 positions agree with TRBD2. J lost 7 bases, V lost 4 bases, and 13 bases had no gene match. The CDR3 extends over 16 amino acids. Germline V gene sequence: CDR1 SNHLY, CDR2 FYNNEI. CDR3 in DNA: TGTGCCAGCAGTGTTGCGGGTACTAGCGGACCCAATACGCAGTATTTT. As protein: CASSVAGTSGPNTQYF. Using reference TRBV2 and TRBJ2-3 for the parts outside the CDR3, the full variable domain is EPEVTQTPSHQVTQMGQEVILRCVPISNHLYFYWYRQILGQKVEFLVSFYNNEISEKSEIFDDQFSVERPDGSNFTLKIRSTKLEDSAMYFCASSVAGTSGPNTQYFGPGTRLTVL.

The CDR3 DNA reads TGCGCCAGCACGGCGGGAGCGGGGGCCAAAAACATTCAGTACTTC. As protein: CASTAGAGAKNIQYF. The rearrangement links TRBV10-2 to TRBJ2-4; the match to TRBD2 covers 7 bases. J gave up 1 base and V 7 bases, and 7 bases lay outside the gene matches. The CDR3 sequence is 15 residues long. Germline V lookup: CDR1 WSHSY, CDR2 SAAADI.

The chain is built from TRBV6-5 and TRBJ1-5; 10 nucleotides line up with TRBD1. CDR1 and CDR2 from the germline V gene are MNHEY and SVGAGI. The CDR3 runs 15 residues. V gave up 5 bases and J gave up 4 bases; unmatched junction bases: 5. This CDR3 is CASSPDRGLNQPQHF. The CDR3 bases are TGTGCCAGCAGTCCTGACAGGGGGCTTAATCAGCCCCAGCATTTT.

The chain is built from TRBV10-3 and TRBJ2-5, with TRBD2 matching 12 bases. Germline values: CDR1 ENHRY, CDR2 SYGVKD. CDR3 length: 17 residues. Losses at the gene ends were 2 bases for V and 4 bases for J; bases not matched to a gene: 8. The CDR3 DNA follows: TGTGCCATCAGTGAGATCCCCCCGGGACTAGCGGGAGAGACCCAGTACTTC. It encodes CAISEIPPGLAGETQYF.

This chain links TRBV6-5 with TRBJ2-1; TRBD2 matches 10 bases. Germline trimming cut 4 bases from V and 2 bases from J; bases unmatched to any gene: 2. CDR1 and CDR2 from the germline V gene are MNHEY and SVGAGI. The CDR3 is 15 amino acids. CDR3 bases: TGTGCCAGCAGTTCCGGGACTAGCGCCTACAATGAGCAGTTCTTC. Protein: CASSSGTSAYNEQFF.

V and J are TRBV7-3 and TRBJ1-2; D gene ambiguous. With 5 bases removed from V and 8 bases from J, the gap between germline ends came to 18 bases. The germline V gene has CDR1 SGHTA and CDR2 FQGTGA. The CDR3 covers 14 residues. The CDR3 DNA reads TGTGCCAGCAGCCCAGCGGCGCGGCCGGGAGGCTACACCTTC. Translation: CASSPAARPGGYTF.

There are many counts of this clone. The V gene is TRBV5-1, the J gene TRBJ1-3; TRBD1 is a possible D gene (6 bases). Trimming took off 1 base at V and 4 bases at J, with 9 bases between the two ends. The germline CDR1 and CDR2 sequences are SGHRS and YFSETQ. The CDR3 has 14 residues. The CDR3 DNA sequence: TGCGCCAGCAGCTTGACAGGGATCGGAAACACCATATATTTT. This sequence encodes CASSLTGIGNTIYF.

This chain links TRBV2 with TRBJ1-5; D is ambiguous. CDR3 length: 13 amino acids. Per germline, CDR1 SNHLY and CDR2 FYNNEI. V lost 3 bases and J 6 bases, leaving 9 bases between the germline ends. The CDR3 DNA follows: TGTGCCAGCAGTGAGCAGGTGGGTCAGCCCCAGCATTTT. This codes for CASSEQVGQPQHF.

The rearrangement uses TRBV9 and TRBJ1-2; TRBD1 is a possible D gene (5 bases). V lost 3 bases and J lost 10, with 13 bases in between. Germline V gene data show CDR1 as SGDLS and CDR2 as YYNGEE. The CDR3 consists of 12 residues. CDR3 amino acids: CASSADSSDYTF. As DNA, the CDR3 is TGTGCCAGCAGCGCCGACAGCTCCGACTACACCTTC.

The chain is built from TRBV6-5 and TRBJ2-1; D is ambiguous. V was shortened by 2 bases and J by 4 bases, with 15 bases between the two germline ends. The germline V gene encodes CDR1 MNHEY and CDR2 SVGAGI. There are 16 residues in the CDR3. This CDR3 is CASSYSLAAAYNEQFF. The CDR3 DNA sequence: TGTGCCAGCAGTTACAGTCTGGCGGCCGCTTACAATGAGCAGTTCTTC.

This rearrangement joins TRBV11-1 to TRBJ2-7; 10 bases are a match to TRBD1. The junction had 4 bases not matched to a gene; V was cut back by 5 bases and J by 3 bases. This CDR3 comprises 14 residues. The germline V gene encodes CDR1 SGHAT and CDR2 FQDESV (reference sequence). CDR3 DNA: TGTGCCAGCAGCCCCCGGGACAGGGGCTACGAGCAGTACTTC. It codes for CASSPRDRGYEQYF.

This clone has just one count. This chain uses TRBV11-2 with TRBJ2-1; TRBD1 is a possible D gene (6 bases). The CDR3 consists of 15 residues. V was pared by 1 base and J by 0 bases, with 7 bases between. Looked up from germline, CDR1 is SGHAT and CDR2 is FQNNGV. DNA of the CDR3: TGTGCCAGCAGCTTAGCGGACAGCTCCTACAATGAGCAGTTCTTC. This sequence encodes CASSLADSSYNEQFF.

This clone was seen more than once but under ten times. The V call is TRBV9, the J call TRBJ2-2; D perhaps matches TRBD2 (6 bases). Per the germline V gene, CDR1 is SGDLS and CDR2 is YYNGEE. V dropped 4 bases and J dropped 4 bases, with 11 bases sitting between them. The length of the CDR3 is 14 residues. Here the CDR3 DNA reads TGTGCCAGCAGCCCCGGGACTTTCACCGGGGAGCTGTTTTTT. This codes for CASSPGTFTGELFF. The whole variable domain, remainder taken from reference TRBV9 and TRBJ2-2, is DSGVTQTPKHLITATGQRVTLRCSPRSGDLSVYWYQQSLDQGLQFLIQYYNGEERAKGNILERFSAQQFPDLHSELNLSSLELGDSALYFCASSPGTFTGELFFGEGSRLTVL.

V usage is TRBV4-1 and J usage is TRBJ2-7; 12 positions agree with TRBD2. V was clipped by 0 bases and J by 0 bases; unmatched bases: 6. Per germline, CDR1 MGHRA and CDR2 YSYEKL. The CDR3 totals 18 residues. Here the CDR3 reads CASSQDRTSGVVSYEQYF. The CDR3 nucleotides read TGCGCCAGCAGCCAAGACAGGACTAGCGGGGTGGTCTCCTACGAGCAGTACTTC.

V usage is TRBV2 and J usage is TRBJ2-7; TRBD1 matches 10 bases. Germline CDR1 and CDR2: SNHLY and FYNNEI. The CDR3 has 15 residues. V shed 6 bases, J shed 5 bases, and the junction held 10 bases outside the gene matches. The CDR3, as DNA: TGTGCCAGCAGATCCCCGGGACAGGGGATCAACGAGCAGTACTTC. Translation: CASRSPGQGINEQYF.

V gene TRBV7-2 combines with J gene TRBJ2-2; TRBD2 matches 12 bases. The CDR3 extends over 18 amino acids. Looked up from germline, CDR1 is SGHTA and CDR2 is FQGNSA. Trimming removed 4 bases from V and 6 bases from J; junction bases left unmatched: 12. This chain's CDR3 is CASSSDLAGGLYAGELFF. In nucleotides, the CDR3 is TGTGCCAGCAGCTCTGATCTAGCGGGGGGGCTGTATGCCGGGGAGCTGTTTTTT.